One T cell receptor beta chain is described in this entry. No antigen is known for it. This sample is drawn from a study of cytomegalovirus exposure and HLA in healthy donors. General observations from the study: Within the data, a cluster of highly shared sequence variants was likely a sequencing artifact.

V lost 4 bases and J lost 3; bases outside the gene matches: 8. This CDR3 is 15 amino acids long. CDR1 and CDR2 from the germline V gene are SGHNT and YYREEE (reference sequence). Primers: 60 Vbeta forward and 13 Jbeta reverse. Only in-frame clones appear in the TCRdb table, and some are missing; sequencing was by immunoSEQ multiplex PCR. This sample's clone table lists over 45,000 clones. The rearrangement links TRBV5-4 to TRBJ2-7; the match to TRBD1 covers 9 bases. Sequencing was carried out using PBMCs. The source of this sequence is a woman aged 40 to 50 in good health and CMV-seronegative. The CDR3 bases are TGTGCCAGCAGCCTGGCCGGGACAGGGATCTACGAGCAGTACTTC. As protein: CASSLAGTGIYEQYF.